This T cell receptor (beta chain) derives from a study of technical replicates of blood from several donors. This table comes from immunoSEQ multiplex PCR, and its TCRdb copy is limited to in-frame clones, with some not included. In the table there are approximately 77,000 clones, 90% to 95% of which are singletons. Trimming took 2 bases from V and 0 from J, leaving 11 bases between them. Germline CDR1 MGHDK, CDR2 SYGVNS. The CDR3 has 16 amino acids. This clone occurred once. The J gene is TRBJ2-1, the V gene TRBV25-1, with D perhaps TRBD1 (5 bases). The receptor was isolated from a human donor in good health. The sequenced sample consisted of T cells isolated from PBMCs. In nucleotides, the CDR3 is TGTGCCAGCAGTGAAAGGGGCCTGAGCTCCTACAATGAGCAGTTCTTC. It codes for CASSERGLSSYNEQFF.